This T cell receptor beta chain was sequenced for a study of cytomegalovirus exposure and HLA in healthy donors. Study-level findings and limits: Three CMV-associated chains proved CMV antigen-specific in vitro. Earlier analysis looked at TCR beta V segments, and most were productive about 87% or about 30% of the time. As a later analysis revealed, most CMV-associated TCR beta chains appeared HLA-restricted. Immune exposure was documented only through CMV serostatus.

PCR amplification relied on 60 Vbeta primers (plus 13 Jbeta primers). Sequencing used immunoSEQ multiplex PCR; TCRdb keeps in-frame clones, though not all of them. The sample lists about 140,000 clones, about 74% occurring once. The CDR3 spans 14 residues. The V gene's germline CDR1 is SEHNR and CDR2 FQNEAQ (reference sequence). In regard to this clone: Its antigen is unknown. The junction and the germline gene differ at one end; a read error may be behind it.

The material sequenced was PBMCs. The TCR originated in a woman between 40 and 50 years old in good health and CMV-seronegative. The chain joins TRBV7-9 to TRBJ2-7; TRBD1 is a possible D gene (5 bases). CDR3 sequence reads: CSSSLRSRADEQYF. The CDR3 DNA is TGTTCCAGCAGCTTACGAAGCAGGGCTGACGAGCAGTACTTC.